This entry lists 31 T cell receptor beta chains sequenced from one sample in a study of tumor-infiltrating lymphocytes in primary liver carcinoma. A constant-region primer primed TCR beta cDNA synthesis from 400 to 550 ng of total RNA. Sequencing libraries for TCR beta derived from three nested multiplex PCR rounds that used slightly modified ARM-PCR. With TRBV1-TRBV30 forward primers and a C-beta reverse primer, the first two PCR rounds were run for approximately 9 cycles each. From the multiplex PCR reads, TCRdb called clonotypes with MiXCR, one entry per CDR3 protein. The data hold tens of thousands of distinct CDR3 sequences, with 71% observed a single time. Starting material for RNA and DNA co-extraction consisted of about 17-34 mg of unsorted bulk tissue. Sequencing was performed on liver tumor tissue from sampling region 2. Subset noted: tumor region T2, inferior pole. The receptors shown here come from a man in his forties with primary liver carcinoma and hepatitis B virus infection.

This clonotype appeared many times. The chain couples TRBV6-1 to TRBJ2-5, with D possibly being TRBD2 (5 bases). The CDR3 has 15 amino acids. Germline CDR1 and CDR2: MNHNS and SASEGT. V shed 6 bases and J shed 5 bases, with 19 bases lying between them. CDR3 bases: TGTGCCAGCAGAGAGGCCGGGGTTCCATGGGAGACCCAGTACTTC. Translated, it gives CASREAGVPWETQYF.

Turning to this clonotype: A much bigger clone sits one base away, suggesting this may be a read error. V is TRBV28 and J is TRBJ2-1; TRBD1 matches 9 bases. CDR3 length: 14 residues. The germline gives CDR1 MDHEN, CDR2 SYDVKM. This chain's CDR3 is CASLGQGSYNEQSF. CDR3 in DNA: TGTGCCAGCTTAGGACAGGGGTCATACAATGAGCAGTCCTTC.

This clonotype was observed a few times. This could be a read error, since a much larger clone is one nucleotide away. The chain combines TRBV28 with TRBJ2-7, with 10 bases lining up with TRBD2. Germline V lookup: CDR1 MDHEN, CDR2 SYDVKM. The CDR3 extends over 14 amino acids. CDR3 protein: CASSLASGSDDQYF. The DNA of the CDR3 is TGTGCCAGCAGTTTAGCTAGCGGGAGCGACGATCAGTACTTC.

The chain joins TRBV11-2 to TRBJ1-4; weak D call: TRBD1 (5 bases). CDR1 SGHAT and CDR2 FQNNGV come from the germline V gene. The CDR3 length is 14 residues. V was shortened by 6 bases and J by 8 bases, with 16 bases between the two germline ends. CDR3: CASSIEVWDEKLFF. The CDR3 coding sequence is TGTGCCAGCAGTATAGAGGTTTGGGACGAAAAACTGTTTTTT. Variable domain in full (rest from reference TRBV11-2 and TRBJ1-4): EAGVAQSPRYKIIEKRQSVAFWCNPISGHATLYWYQQILGQGPKLLIQFQNNGVVDDSQLPKDRFSAERLKGVDSTLKIQPAKLEDSAVYLCASSIEVWDEKLFFGSGTQLSVL.

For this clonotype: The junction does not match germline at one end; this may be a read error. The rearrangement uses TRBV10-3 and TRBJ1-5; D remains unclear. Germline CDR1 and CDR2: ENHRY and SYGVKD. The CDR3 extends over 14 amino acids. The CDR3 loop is CVISVYEGEQPQHF. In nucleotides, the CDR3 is TGTGTCATCAGTGTGTATGAGGGCGAACAGCCCCAGCATTTT.

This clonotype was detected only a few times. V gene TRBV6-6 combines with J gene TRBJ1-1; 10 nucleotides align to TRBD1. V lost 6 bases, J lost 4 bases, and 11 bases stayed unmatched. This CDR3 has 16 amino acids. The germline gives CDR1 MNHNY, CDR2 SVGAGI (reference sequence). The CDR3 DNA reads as TGTGCCAGCAGCCGGGGACAGGGGACTGTAGGCACTGAAGCTTTCTTT. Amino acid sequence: CASSRGQGTVGTEAFF.

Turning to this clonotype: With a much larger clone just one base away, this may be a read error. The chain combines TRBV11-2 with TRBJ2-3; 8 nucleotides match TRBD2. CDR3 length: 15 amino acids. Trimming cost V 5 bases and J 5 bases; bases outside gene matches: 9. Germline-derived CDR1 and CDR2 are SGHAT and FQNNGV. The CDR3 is CASSANGRAIDTQYF. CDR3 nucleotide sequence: TGTGCCAGCAGCGCTAACGGGAGGGCCATAGATACGCAGTATTTT.

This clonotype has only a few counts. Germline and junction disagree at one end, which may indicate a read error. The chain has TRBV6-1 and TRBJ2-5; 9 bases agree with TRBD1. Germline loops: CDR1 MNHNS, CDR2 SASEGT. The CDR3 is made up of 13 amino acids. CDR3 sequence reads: CTSGNRGRETQYF. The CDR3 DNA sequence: TGTACCAGCGGCAACAGGGGGCGTGAGACCCAGTACTTC.

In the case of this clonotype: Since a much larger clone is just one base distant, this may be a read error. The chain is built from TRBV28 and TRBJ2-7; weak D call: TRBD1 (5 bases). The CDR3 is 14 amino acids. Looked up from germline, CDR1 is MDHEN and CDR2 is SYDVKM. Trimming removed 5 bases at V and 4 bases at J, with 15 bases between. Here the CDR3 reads CASSLGIRVYEQYF. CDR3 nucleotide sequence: TGTGCCAGCAGTCTAGGCATCAGGGTTTACGAGCAGTACTTC.

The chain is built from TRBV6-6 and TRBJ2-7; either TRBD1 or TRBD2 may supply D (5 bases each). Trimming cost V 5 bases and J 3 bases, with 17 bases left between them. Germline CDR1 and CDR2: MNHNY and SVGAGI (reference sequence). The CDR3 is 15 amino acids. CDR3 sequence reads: CASSHDSYGNYEQYF. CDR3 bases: TGTGCCAGCAGTCACGACAGTTACGGGAACTACGAGCAGTACTTC.

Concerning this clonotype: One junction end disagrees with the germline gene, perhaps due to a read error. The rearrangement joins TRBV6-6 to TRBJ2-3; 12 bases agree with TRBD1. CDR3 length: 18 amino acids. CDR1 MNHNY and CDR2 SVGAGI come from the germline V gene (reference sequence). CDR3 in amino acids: CANSYRGGTGGEADTQYF. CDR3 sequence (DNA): TGTGCCAACAGTTACCGGGGCGGGACAGGGGGCGAGGCAGATACGCAGTATTTT.

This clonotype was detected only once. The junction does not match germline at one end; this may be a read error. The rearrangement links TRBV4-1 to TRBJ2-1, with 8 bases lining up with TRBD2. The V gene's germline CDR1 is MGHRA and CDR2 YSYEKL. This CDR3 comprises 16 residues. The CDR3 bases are TGCGCCAGCAGCCAAGATCAGACTAGCGTATACAATGGGCAGTTCTTC. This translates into CASSQDQTSVYNGQFF.

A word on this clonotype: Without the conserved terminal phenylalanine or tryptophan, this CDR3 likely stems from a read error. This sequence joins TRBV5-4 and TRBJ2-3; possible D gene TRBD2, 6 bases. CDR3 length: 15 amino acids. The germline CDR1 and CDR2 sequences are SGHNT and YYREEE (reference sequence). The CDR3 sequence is CANSSIGGSTDTQYL. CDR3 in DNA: TGCGCCAACAGCTCGATCGGAGGGAGCACAGATACGCAGTATTTG.

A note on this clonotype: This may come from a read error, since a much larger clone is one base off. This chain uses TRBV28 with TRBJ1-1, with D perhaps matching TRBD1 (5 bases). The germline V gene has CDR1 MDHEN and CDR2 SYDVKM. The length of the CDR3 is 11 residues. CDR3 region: CASSFGGEASF. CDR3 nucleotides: TGTGCCAGCAGTTTTGGGGGTGAAGCTTCCTTT.

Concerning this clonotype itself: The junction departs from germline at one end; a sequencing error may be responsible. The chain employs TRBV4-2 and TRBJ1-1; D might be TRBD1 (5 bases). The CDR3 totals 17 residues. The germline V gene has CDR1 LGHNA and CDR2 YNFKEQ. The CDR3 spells CASSQEYGQGFWTVAFF. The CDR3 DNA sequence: TGCGCCAGCAGCCAAGAGTACGGTCAGGGTTTTTGGACTGTAGCTTTCTTT.

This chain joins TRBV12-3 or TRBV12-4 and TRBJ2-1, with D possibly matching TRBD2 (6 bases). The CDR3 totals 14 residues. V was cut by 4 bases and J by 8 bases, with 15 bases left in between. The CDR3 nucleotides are TGTGCCAGCAGTTCGGGGACTGCAATATATGAGCAGTTCTTC. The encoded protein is CASSSGTAIYEQFF.

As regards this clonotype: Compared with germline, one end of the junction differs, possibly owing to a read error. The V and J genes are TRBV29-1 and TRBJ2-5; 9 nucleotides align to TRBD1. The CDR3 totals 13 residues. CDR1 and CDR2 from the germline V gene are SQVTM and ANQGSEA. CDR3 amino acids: CSVEHRGREIHYF. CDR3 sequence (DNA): TGTAGCGTTGAACACAGGGGGCGAGAGATCCATTACTTC.

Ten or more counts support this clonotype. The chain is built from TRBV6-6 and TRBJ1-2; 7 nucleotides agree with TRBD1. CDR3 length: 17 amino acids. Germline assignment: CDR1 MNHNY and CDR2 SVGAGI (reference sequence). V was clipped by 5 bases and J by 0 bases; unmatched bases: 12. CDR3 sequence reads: CASSGGPGTASNYGYTF. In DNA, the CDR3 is TGTGCCAGCAGTGGGGGCCCCGGGACAGCTTCTAACTATGGCTACACCTTC.

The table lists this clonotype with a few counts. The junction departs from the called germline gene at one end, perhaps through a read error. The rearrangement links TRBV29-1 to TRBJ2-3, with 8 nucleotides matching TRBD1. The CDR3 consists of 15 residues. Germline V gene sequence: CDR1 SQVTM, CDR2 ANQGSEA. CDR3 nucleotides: TGCAGCGTGTGGGTCAGGGGGCGCGGCACAGATATGCAGTATTTT. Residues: CSVWVRGRGTDMQYF.

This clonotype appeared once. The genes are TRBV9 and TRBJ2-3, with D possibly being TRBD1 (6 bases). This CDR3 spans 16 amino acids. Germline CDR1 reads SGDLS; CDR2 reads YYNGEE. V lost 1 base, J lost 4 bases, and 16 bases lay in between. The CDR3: CASSVTTGHSSDTQYF. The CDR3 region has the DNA TGTGCCAGCAGCGTAACGACAGGACATTCATCAGATACGCAGTATTTT.

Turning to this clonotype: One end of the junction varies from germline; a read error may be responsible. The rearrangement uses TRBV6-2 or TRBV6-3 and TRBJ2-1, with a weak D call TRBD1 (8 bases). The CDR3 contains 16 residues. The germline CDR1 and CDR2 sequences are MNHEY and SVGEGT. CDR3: CVSRRGQGGVYNEQFF. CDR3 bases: TGTGTCAGCAGACGAGGACAGGGAGGGGTATACAATGAGCAGTTCTTC.

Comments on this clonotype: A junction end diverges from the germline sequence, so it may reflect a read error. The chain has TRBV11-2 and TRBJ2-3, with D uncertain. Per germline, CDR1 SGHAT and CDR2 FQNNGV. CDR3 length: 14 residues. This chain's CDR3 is CAGTLELYTDTQYF. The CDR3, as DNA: TGTGCCGGCACCTTAGAACTTTACACCGATACGCAGTACTTT.

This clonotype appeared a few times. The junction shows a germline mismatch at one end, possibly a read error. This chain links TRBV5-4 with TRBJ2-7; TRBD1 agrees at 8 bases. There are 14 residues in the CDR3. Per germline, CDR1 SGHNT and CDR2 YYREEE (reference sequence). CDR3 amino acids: CTSSLGQGGYEQYF. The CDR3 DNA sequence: TGTACCAGCAGCTTAGGACAGGGTGGCTACGAGCAGTATTTC.

The CDR3 loop reads CAGNPQREGLGEQFF. CDR3 nucleotides: TGTGCCGGCAACCCCCAGCGGGAGGGATTAGGTGAGCAGTTCTTC. The rearrangement links TRBV11-2 to TRBJ2-1; 10 bases are a match to TRBD2. With 11 bases clipped from V and 9 bases from J, the junction kept 16 bases outside the gene matches. The CDR3 consists of 15 residues. From germline, CDR1 is SGHAT and CDR2 FQNNGV.

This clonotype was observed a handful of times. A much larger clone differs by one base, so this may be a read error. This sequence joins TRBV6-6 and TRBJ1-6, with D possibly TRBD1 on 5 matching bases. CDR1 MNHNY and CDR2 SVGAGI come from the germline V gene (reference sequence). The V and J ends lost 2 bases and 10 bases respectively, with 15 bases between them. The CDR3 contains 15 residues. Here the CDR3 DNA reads TGTGCCAGCAGTTACAGGGGCAGCGGTGAATCACCCCTCCACTTT. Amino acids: CASSYRGSGESPLHF.

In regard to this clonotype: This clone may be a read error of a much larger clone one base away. CDR3 nucleotides: TGTGTCAGCAGCCCCCGGGTACTAGCGGGAGTCGGGGAGCAGTTCTTC. It is translated as CVSSPRVLAGVGEQFF. J is TRBJ2-1 and V is TRBV11-1; TRBD2 matches at 11 bases. The CDR3 is made up of 16 amino acids. Germline CDR1 and CDR2: SGHAT and FQDESV (reference sequence).

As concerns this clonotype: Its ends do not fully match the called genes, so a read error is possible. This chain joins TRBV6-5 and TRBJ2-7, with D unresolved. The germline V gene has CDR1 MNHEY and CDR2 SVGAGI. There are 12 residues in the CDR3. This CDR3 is CATQDGRSEHCF. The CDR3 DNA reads TGTGCCACCCAGGATGGACGGAGCGAGCACTGCTTC.

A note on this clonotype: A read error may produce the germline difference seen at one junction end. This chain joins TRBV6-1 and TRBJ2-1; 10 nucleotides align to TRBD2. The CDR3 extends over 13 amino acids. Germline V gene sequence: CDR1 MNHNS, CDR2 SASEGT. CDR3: CVSSEARLAGQFF. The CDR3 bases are TGTGTCAGCAGTGAAGCGCGACTAGCGGGCCAGTTCTTC.

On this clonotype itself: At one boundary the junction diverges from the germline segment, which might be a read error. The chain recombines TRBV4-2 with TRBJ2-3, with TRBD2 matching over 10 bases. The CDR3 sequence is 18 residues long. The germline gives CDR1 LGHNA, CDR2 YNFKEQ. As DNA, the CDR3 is TGTACCAACAGCCAAGTGGCGCTTCTAGCGGGAGCGACAGATACACAGTATTTT. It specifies CTNSQVALLAGATDTQYF.

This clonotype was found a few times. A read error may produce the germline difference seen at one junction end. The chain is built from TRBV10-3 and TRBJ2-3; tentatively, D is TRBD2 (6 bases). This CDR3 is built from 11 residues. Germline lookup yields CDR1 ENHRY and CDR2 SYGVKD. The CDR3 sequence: CAINGGSLRDF. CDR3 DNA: TGTGCCATCAATGGAGGGTCGCTCAGAGATTTT.

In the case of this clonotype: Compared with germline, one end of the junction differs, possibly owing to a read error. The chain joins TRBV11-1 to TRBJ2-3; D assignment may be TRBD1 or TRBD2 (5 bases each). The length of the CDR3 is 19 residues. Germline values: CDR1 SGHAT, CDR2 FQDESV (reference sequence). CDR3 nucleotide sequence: TGTGCCAACAGCTCTGGGGGAAGCTCTGTTGGAGCCCGCACAAATACGCAGTATTTT. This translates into CANSSGGSSVGARTNTQYF. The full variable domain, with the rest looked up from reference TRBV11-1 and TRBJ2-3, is EAEVAQSPRYKITEKSQAVAFWCDPISGHATLYWYRQILGQGPELLVQFQDESVVDDSQLPKDRFSAERLKGVDSTLKIQPAELGDSAMYLCANSSGGSSVGARTNTQYFGPGTRLTVL.